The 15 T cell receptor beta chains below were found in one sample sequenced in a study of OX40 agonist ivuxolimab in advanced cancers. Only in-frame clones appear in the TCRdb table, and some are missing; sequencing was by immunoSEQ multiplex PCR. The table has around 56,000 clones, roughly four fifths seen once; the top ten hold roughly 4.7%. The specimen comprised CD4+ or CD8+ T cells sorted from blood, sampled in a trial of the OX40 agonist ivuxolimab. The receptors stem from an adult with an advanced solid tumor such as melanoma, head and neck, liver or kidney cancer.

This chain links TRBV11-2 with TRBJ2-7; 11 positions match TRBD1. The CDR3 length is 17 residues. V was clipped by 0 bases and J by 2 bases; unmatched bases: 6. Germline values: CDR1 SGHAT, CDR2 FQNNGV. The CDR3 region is CASSLDSGGQGAYEQYF. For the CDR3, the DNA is TGTGCCAGCAGCTTAGATTCAGGGGGACAGGGGGCCTACGAGCAGTACTTC.

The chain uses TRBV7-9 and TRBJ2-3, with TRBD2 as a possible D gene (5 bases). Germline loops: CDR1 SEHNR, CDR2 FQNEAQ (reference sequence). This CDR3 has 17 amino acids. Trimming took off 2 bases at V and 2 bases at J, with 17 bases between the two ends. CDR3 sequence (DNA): TGTGCCAGCAGCTTACAGGAAGAGAGGGCCTTCACAGATACGCAGTATTTT. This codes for CASSLQEERAFTDTQYF.

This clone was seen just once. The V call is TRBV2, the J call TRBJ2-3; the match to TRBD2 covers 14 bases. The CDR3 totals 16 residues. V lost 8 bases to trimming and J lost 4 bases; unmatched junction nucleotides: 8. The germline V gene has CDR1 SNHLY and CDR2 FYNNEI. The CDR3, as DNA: TGTGCCAGCGGATCCGGGACTAGCGGGAGATCAGATACGCAGTATTTT. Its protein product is CASGSGTSGRSDTQYF.

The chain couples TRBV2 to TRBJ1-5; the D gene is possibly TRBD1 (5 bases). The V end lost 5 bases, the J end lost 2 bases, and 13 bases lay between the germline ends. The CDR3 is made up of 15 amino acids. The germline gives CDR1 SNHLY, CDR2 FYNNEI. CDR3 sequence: CASSIDRAGNQPQHF. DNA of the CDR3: TGTGCCAGCAGTATCGACAGAGCAGGCAATCAGCCCCAGCATTTT.

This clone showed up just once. CDR3 nucleotides: TGTGCCAGCAGCGGGAGGACTAGCGGAGAAGAGACCCAGTACTTC. Its translation: CASSGRTSGEETQYF. The genes are TRBV9 and TRBJ2-5; the match to TRBD2 covers 10 bases. The CDR3 spans 15 residues. V shed 3 bases, J shed 3 bases, and the junction held 5 bases outside the gene matches. The germline CDR1 and CDR2 sequences are SGDLS and YYNGEE.

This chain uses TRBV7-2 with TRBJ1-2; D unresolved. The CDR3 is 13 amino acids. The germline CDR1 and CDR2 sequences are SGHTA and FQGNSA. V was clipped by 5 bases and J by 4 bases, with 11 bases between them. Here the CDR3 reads CASSVGGAYGYTF. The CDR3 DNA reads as TGTGCCAGCAGCGTAGGCGGCGCCTATGGCTACACCTTC.

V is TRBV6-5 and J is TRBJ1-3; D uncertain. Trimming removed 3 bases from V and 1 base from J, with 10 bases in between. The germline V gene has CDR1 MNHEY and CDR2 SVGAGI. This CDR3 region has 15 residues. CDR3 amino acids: CASSYLLGSGNTIYF. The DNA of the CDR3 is TGTGCCAGCAGTTATCTCCTGGGGTCTGGAAACACCATATATTTT.

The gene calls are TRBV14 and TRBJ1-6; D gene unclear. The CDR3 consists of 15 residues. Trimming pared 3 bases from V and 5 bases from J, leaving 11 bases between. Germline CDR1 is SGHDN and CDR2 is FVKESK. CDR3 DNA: TGTGCCAGCAGCCACAGACGTGTGGATAATTCACCCCTCCACTTT. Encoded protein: CASSHRRVDNSPLHF.

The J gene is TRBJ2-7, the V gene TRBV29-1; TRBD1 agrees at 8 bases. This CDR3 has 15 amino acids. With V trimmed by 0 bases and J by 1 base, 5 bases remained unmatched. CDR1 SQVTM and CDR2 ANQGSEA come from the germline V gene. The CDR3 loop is CSVEDAQGDSYEQYF. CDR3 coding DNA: TGCAGCGTTGAAGATGCACAGGGGGATTCCTACGAGCAGTACTTC.

CDR3 loop: CASSLTGLTETQYF. CDR3 sequence (DNA): TGCGCCAGCAGCTTGACAGGTCTAACAGAGACCCAGTACTTC. The chain joins TRBV5-1 to TRBJ2-5, with D possibly matching TRBD1 (5 bases). This CDR3 is built from 14 residues. Per the germline V gene, CDR1 is SGHRS and CDR2 is YFSETQ. Between the trimmed V and J ends, which lost 1 base and 4 bases, there was a span of 11 bases.

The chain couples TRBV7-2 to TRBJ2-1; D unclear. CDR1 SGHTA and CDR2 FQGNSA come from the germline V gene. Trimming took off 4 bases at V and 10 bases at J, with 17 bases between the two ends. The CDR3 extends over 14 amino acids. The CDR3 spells CASSSLDATVEQFF. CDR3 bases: TGTGCCAGCAGCTCTTTGGACGCCACAGTAGAGCAGTTCTTC.

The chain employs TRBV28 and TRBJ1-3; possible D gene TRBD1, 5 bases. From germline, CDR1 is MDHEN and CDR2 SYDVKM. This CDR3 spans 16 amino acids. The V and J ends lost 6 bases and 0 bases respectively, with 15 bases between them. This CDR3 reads CASSSQGGGSGNTIYF. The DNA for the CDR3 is TGTGCCAGCAGCAGCCAGGGAGGAGGCTCTGGAAACACCATATATTTT.

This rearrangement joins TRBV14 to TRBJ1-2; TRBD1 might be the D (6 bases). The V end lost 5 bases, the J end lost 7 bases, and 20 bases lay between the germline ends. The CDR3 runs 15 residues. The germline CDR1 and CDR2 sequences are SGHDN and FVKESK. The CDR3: CASSASPRQGSGYTF. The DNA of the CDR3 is TGTGCCAGCAGCGCAAGCCCGAGGCAGGGGTCTGGCTACACCTTC.

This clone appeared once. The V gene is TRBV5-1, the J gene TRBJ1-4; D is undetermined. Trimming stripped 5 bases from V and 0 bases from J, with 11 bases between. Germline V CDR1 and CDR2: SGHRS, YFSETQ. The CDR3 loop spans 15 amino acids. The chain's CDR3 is CASRTFPATNEKLFF. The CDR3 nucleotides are TGCGCCAGCAGGACCTTTCCCGCAACTAATGAAAAACTGTTTTTT. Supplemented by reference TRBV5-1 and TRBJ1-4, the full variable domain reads KAGVTQTPRYLIKTRGQQVTLSCSPISGHRSVSWYQQTPGQGLQFLFEYFSETQRNKGNFPGRFSGRQFSNSRSEMNVSTLELGDSALYLCASRTFPATNEKLFFGSGTQLSVL.

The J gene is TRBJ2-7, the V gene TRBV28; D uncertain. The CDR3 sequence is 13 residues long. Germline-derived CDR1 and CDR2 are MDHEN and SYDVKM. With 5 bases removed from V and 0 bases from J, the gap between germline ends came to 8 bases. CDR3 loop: CASSPGSSYEQYF. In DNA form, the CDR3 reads TGTGCCAGCAGTCCCGGCAGCTCCTACGAGCAGTACTTC.